The 10 T cell receptor beta chains below come from one sample, sequenced in a study of OX40 agonist ivuxolimab in advanced cancers. Sequencing was performed with immunoSEQ multiplex PCR; in TCRdb, only in-frame clones are kept and a portion is missing. Counted here are under 100,000 clones, 92% occurring once; the ten biggest clones make up approximately 0.5%. This material consisted of CD4+ or CD8+ T cells sorted from blood, taken in a trial of the OX40 agonist ivuxolimab. These receptors were collected from an adult with an advanced solid tumor such as melanoma, head and neck, liver or kidney cancer.

This clone appeared once. This sequence joins TRBV28 and TRBJ2-1; D gene uncertain. The CDR3 is 14 amino acids. Germline loops: CDR1 MDHEN, CDR2 SYDVKM. V dropped 2 bases and J dropped 4 bases, with 9 bases sitting between them. The CDR3 spells CASSLEEIYNEQFF. The CDR3 DNA reads as TGTGCCAGCAGTTTAGAGGAGATTTACAATGAGCAGTTCTTC.

The rearrangement links TRBV12-5 to TRBJ2-1; the D call may be TRBD1 or TRBD2 (5 bases each). The CDR3 is 15 residues long. Looked up from germline, CDR1 is LGHNT and CDR2 is FRNRAP. The CDR3 DNA is TGTCCCCGGGGTTGTCATTGGGGGATCGGGCATGAGCAGTTCTTC. Its translation is CPRGCHWGIGHEQFF.

This chain joins TRBV5-1 and TRBJ1-1, with 9 bases identical to TRBD1. The CDR3 totals 16 residues. CDR1 and CDR2 (germline): SGHRS, YFSETQ. After removal of 6 bases from V and 6 bases from J, the junction contained 15 bases not matched to a gene. The CDR3 sequence: CASNSVLTGGIAEAFF. In nucleotides, the CDR3 is TGCGCCAGCAACTCCGTCCTTACAGGGGGCATTGCTGAAGCTTTCTTT.

J is TRBJ2-7 and V is TRBV5-4, with D hard to call. The CDR3 loop spans 14 amino acids. Germline V lookup: CDR1 SGHNT, CDR2 YYREEE (reference sequence). V lost 1 base, J lost 2 bases, and 10 bases lay in between. The chain's CDR3 is CASSLFAVTYEQYF. As DNA, the CDR3 is TGTGCCAGCAGCTTGTTTGCAGTTACCTACGAGCAGTACTTC.

The chain uses TRBV6-5 and TRBJ2-2; perhaps TRBD2 as D (5 bases). Germline assignment: CDR1 MNHEY and CDR2 SVGAGI. The CDR3 loop spans 14 amino acids. Trimming took off 5 bases at V and 4 bases at J, with 11 bases between the two ends. CDR3 nucleotide sequence: TGTGCCAGCAGTAGCGGAGCCACCACCGGGGAGCTGTTTTTT. As protein: CASSSGATTGELFF.

The CDR3 DNA is TGTGCCAGCAGCTCCCGACTAGCGGGAGGGGGGAAGGGTGAGCAGTTCTTC. This encodes CASSSRLAGGGKGEQFF. J is TRBJ2-1 and V is TRBV11-2, with TRBD2 matching over 14 bases. The trim removed 4 bases at V and 9 bases at J, leaving 11 bases unmatched. Germline assignment: CDR1 SGHAT and CDR2 FQNNGV. This CDR3 region has 17 residues. Full variable domain (remainder filled in from reference TRBV11-2 and TRBJ2-1): EAGVAQSPRYKIIEKRQSVAFWCNPISGHATLYWYQQILGQGPKLLIQFQNNGVVDDSQLPKDRFSAERLKGVDSTLKIQPAKLEDSAVYLCASSSRLAGGGKGEQFFGPGTRLTVL.

The rearrangement links TRBV11-2 to TRBJ1-2, with D unresolved. CDR3 length: 13 residues. V was pared by 2 bases and J by 3 bases, with 7 bases between. Germline-derived CDR1 and CDR2 are SGHAT and FQNNGV. The CDR3 DNA sequence: TGTGCCAGCAGCTTATCGGGATACTATGGCTACACCTTC. It encodes CASSLSGYYGYTF. The full variable domain, completed using reference TRBV11-2 and TRBJ1-2, is EAGVAQSPRYKIIEKRQSVAFWCNPISGHATLYWYQQILGQGPKLLIQFQNNGVVDDSQLPKDRFSAERLKGVDSTLKIQPAKLEDSAVYLCASSLSGYYGYTFGSGTRLTVV.

In this sample, this clone turned up once. This chain connects TRBV4-1 to TRBJ1-3, with D unresolved. This CDR3 comprises 16 residues. Germline V gene sequence: CDR1 MGHRA, CDR2 YSYEKL. Trimming removed 0 bases at V and 0 bases at J, with 9 bases between. Written as DNA, the CDR3 is TGCGCCAGCAGCCAAGATGATTGGAGCTCTGGAAACACCATATATTTT. Translated, it gives CASSQDDWSSGNTIYF.

The chain combines TRBV11-3 with TRBJ1-1; D is ambiguous. There are 15 residues in the CDR3. The germline CDR1 and CDR2 sequences are SGHNT and YENEEA. Trimming took 4 bases from V and 1 from J, leaving 13 bases between them. CDR3 nucleotide sequence: TGTGCCAGCAGCTCCAACTCTGTGGGGAACACTGAAGCTTTCTTT. Protein: CASSSNSVGNTEAFF.

This chain links TRBV5-1 with TRBJ1-1; D is perhaps TRBD1 (5 bases). The CDR3 is 14 residues long. CDR1 is SGHRS, CDR2 YFSETQ, per germline. V lost 0 bases and J lost 1, with 7 bases in between. CDR3 sequence reads: CASSLGGPNTEAFF. The CDR3 DNA sequence: TGCGCCAGCAGCTTGGGGGGACCGAACACTGAAGCTTTCTTT.